This T cell receptor (beta chain) derives from a study of T cell repertoires in cytomegalovirus infection. About the research overall: Recently identified HLA-C-restricted CMV epitopes and well-studied HLA-B-restricted CMV epitopes were used by the study. Both a matching HLA type and CMV infection were indicated by public TCR beta signatures.

General observations from the study: What dominated the ex vivo response were HLA-C-restricted CMV-specific TCR beta clonotypes. Summed public TCR beta family frequency identified CMV carriers bearing the relevant HLA.

V gave up 2 bases and J gave up 5 bases, with 13 bases separating them. The CDR3 is 14 amino acids. Germline V CDR1 and CDR2: SGHDN, FVKESK. TCRdb called the reads again in MiXCR, with one record for every CDR3 protein. The sample has approximately 910,000 distinct CDR3 sequences; about 33% are singletons. A few counts support this clonotype. As yet, its antigen is unknown. The TCR was taken from a human donor in good health (CMV status not recorded). Some clones in this sample may be carry-over from other donors' samples. The chain recombines TRBV14 with TRBJ2-7, with D perhaps TRBD1 or TRBD2 (5 bases each). The sample here was cultured CD8+ T cells from PBMCs, taken from culture after CMV antigen stimulation. CDR3 nucleotides: TGTGCCAGCAGCCAACGAGGGGCAGTCCACGAGCAGTACTTC. It codes for CASSQRGAVHEQYF.